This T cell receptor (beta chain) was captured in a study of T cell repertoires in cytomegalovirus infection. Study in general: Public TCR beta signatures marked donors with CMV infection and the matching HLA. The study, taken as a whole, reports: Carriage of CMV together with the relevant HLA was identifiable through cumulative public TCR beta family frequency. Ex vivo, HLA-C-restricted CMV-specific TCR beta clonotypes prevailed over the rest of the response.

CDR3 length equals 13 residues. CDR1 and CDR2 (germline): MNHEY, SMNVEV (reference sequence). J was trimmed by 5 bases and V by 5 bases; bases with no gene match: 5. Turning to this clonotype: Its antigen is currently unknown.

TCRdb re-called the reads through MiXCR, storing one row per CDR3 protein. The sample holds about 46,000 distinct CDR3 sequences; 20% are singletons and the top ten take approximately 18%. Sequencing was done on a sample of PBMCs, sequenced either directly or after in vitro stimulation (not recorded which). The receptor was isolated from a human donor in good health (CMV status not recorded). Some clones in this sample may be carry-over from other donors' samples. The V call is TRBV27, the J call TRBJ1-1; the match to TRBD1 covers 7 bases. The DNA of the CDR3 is TGTGCCAGCAGTACAACACAGGGGACTGAAGCTTTCTTT. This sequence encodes CASSTTQGTEAFF.